The rows below give T cell receptor beta chains drawn from one sample of a study of T cell responses to AZD1222 COVID-19 vaccine. Profiling relied on immunoSEQ multiplex PCR, and the TCRdb table lists in-frame clones only, not all of them. Of about 150,000 clones in the sample, 80% to 95% are singletons; the top ten hold under 4%. The sequenced sample was peripheral blood, obtained on day 0 of AZD1222 vaccination. Every receptor here comes from an adult in good health. The CDR3 runs from the conserved cysteine through the conserved F or W. D genes are given only for firm matches.

>TRBJ2-1|TRBV19|-
TGTGCCAGTAGTGCCTCGAATGAGCAGTTCTTC
CASSASNEQFF
>TRBJ1-2|TRBV11-3|-
TGTGCCAGCAGCCTACCGGGGGGGAATGGCTACACCTTC
CASSLPGGNGYTF
>TRBJ2-7|TRBV30|-
TGTGCCTGGAGTGCCCCGAACGAGCAGTACTTC
CAWSAPNEQYF
>TRBJ2-3|TRBV7-8|-
TGTGCCAGCAGCCTAGGGTTGACACTCACAGATACGCAGTATTTT
CASSLGLTLTDTQYF
>TRBJ1-2|TRBV25-1|-
TGTGCCAGCACGGGGAGGGGTCCTAAATATGGCTACACCTTC
CASTGRGPKYGYTF
>TRBJ1-4|TRBV18|-
TGTGCCAGCTCACCATCTACAGGGTTACGTGAAAAACTGTTTTTT
CASSPSTGLREKLFF
>TRBJ2-5|TRBV7-3|-
TGTGCCAGCAGCTCTTCACGAGAGACCCAGTACTTC
CASSSSRETQYF
>TRBJ1-3|TRBV28|-
TGTGCCACCGCGCTGGGCTCTGGAAACACCATATATTTT
CATALGSGNTIYF
>TRBJ2-7|TRBV6-5|-
TGTGCCAGCAGATTAGACAGGAAATACGAGCAGTACTTC
CASRLDRKYEQYF
>TRBJ2-7|TRBV7-9|-
TGTGCCAGCAGCTTAAGGGGGGCTGGCAGGGACGTCTACGAGCAGTACTTC
CASSLRGAGRDVYEQYF
>TRBJ2-7|TRBV7-2|-
TGTGCCAGCGGACGGGGGACCGTCACCTACGAGCAGTACTTC
CASGRGTVTYEQYF